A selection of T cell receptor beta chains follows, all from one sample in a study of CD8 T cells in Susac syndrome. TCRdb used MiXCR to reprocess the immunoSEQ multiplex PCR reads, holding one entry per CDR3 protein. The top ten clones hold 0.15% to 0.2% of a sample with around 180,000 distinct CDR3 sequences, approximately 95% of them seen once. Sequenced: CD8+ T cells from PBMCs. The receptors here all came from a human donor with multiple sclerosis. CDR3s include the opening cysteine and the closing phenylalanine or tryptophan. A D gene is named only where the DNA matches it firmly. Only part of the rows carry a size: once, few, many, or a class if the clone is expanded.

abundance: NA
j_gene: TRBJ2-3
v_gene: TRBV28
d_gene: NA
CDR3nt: TGTGCCAGCAGTTACTCCGTTGGGGCCGATACGCAGTATTTT
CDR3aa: CASSYSVGADTQYF

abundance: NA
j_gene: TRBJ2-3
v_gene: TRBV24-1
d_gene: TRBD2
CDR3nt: TGTGCCACCAGTGATCGACTAGCGGGGGACTCAACAGATACGCAGTATTTT
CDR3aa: CATSDRLAGDSTDTQYF

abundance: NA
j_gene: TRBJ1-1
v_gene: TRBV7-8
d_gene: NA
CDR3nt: TGTGCCAGCAGCTTAGAAGAGTTTTTTGAAGGGACTGAAGCTTTCTTT
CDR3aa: CASSLEEFFEGTEAFF

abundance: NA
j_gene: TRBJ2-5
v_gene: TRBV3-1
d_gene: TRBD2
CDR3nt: TGTGCCAGCAGCACTCGGGACTACCTGGGAGAGACCCAGTACTTC
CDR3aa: CASSTRDYLGETQYF

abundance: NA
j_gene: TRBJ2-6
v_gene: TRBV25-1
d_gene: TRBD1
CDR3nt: TGTGCCAGCAGTGAATTAGAGACAGGGGGCGAAGGAGCCAACGTCCTGACTTTC
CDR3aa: CASSELETGGEGANVLTF

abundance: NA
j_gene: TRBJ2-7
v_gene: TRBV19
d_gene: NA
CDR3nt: TGTGCCAGTAGTATAGATCACCCCACGGGGTACTACGAGCAGTACTTC
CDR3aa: CASSIDHPTGYYEQYF

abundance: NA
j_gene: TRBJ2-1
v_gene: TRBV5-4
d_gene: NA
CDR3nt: TGTGCCAGCAGCTTGTGGTCCTACAATGAGCAGTTCTTC
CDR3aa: CASSLWSYNEQFF

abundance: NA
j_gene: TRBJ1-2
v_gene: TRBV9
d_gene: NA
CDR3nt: TGTGCCAGCAGCGTAAGTGGCTACACCTTC
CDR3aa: CASSVSGYTF

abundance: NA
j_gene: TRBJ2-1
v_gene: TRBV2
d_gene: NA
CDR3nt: TGTGCCAGCAGCAGTCCAGTTGGTGAGCAGTTCTTC
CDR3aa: CASSSPVGEQFF

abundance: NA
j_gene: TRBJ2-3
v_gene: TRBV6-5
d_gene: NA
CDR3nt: TGTGCCAGCAGTTACACGAGTAGTGCTAGCACAGATACGCAGTATTTT
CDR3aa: CASSYTSSASTDTQYF

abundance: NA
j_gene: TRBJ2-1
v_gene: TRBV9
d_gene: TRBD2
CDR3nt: TGTGCCAGCAGCACTAGCGGGGGGCGCCTCGATGAGCAGTTCTTC
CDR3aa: CASSTSGGRLDEQFF

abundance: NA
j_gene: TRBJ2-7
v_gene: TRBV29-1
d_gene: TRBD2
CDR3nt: TGCAGCGTGACCCGTCCGGAGCGGGGGATCGACGAGCAGTACTTC
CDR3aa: CSVTRPERGIDEQYF

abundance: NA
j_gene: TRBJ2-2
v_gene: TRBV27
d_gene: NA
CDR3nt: TGTGCCAGCAGGCCGACGGGGTACGGGGAGCTGTTTTTT
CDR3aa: CASRPTGYGELFF

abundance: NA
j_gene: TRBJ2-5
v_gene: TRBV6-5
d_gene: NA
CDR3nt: TGTGCCAGCAGTTACGCAGGGTCGGGAGAGACCCAGTACTTC
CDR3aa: CASSYAGSGETQYF

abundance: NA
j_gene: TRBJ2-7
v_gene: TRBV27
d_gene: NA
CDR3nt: TGTGCCAGCAGTTTATGGGCCGGGACAAGCTACGAGCAGTACTTC
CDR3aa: CASSLWAGTSYEQYF

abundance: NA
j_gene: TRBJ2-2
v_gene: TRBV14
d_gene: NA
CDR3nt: TGTGCCAGCAGCCAATCTCTCACCGGGGAGCTGTTTTTT
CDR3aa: CASSQSLTGELFF

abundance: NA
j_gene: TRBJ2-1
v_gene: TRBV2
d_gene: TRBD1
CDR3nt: TGTGCCAGCAGTGGTGGGACAGAGGACAATGAGCAGTTCTTC
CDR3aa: CASSGGTEDNEQFF

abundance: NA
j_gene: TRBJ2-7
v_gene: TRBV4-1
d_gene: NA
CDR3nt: TGCGCCAGCAGCCAAGTGGGTTCGAGCTCCTACGAGCAGTACTTC
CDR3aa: CASSQVGSSSYEQYF

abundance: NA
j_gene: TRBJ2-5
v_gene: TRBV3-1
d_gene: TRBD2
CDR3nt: TGTGCCAGCAGCCAAGATTTTCGACTAGCGGGCCAAGAGACCCAGTACTTC
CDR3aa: CASSQDFRLAGQETQYF

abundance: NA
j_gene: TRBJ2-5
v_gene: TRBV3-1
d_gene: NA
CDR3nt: TGTGCCAGCAGCAATTGGACCGACCTAGTGAGAGAGACCCAGTACTTC
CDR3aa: CASSNWTDLVRETQYF

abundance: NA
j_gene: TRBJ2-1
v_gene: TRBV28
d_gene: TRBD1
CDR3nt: TGTGCCAGCCGGGACAGCACTTACAATGAGCAGTTCTTC
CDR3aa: CASRDSTYNEQFF

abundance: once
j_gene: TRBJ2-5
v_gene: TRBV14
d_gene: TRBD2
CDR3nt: TGTGCCAGCAGCCAGACTAGCGGAGAAGAGACCCAGTACTTC
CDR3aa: CASSQTSGEETQYF

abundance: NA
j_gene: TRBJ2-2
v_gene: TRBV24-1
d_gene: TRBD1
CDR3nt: TGTGCCACCAGTGATAGTGGGACAGGCCTCACCGGGGAGCTGTTTTTT
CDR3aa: CATSDSGTGLTGELFF

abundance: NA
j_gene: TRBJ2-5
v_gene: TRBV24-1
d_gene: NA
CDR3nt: TGTGCCACCAGTGGCCCCGGGACCCAAGGGAAAGAGACCCAGTACTTC
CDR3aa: CATSGPGTQGKETQYF

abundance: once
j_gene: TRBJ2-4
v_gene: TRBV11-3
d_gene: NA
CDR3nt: TGTGCCAGCAGCTTAGATTTACAGACCAGAGCCAAAAACATTCAGTACTTC
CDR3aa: CASSLDLQTRAKNIQYF

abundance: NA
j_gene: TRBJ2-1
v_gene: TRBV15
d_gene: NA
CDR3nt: TGTGCCACCAGCAGAGAGATGAGAGTCAGAGACAATGAGCAGTTCTTC
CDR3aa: CATSREMRVRDNEQFF

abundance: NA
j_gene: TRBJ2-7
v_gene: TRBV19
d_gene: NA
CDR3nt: TGTGCCAGTAGTATTTCGGGACGAGGGTCCTACGAGCAGTACTTC
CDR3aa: CASSISGRGSYEQYF

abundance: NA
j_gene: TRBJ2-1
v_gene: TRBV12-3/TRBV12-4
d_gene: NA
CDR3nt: TGTGCCAGCAGTCCGAGACTAGGGGACAATGAGCAGTTCTTC
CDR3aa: CASSPRLGDNEQFF

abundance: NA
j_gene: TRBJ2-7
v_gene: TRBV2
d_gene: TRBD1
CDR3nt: TGTGCCAGCAGGGCAGGGGGCTACGAGCAGTACTTC
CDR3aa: CASRAGGYEQYF

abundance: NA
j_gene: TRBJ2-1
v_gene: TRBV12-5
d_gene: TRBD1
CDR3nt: TGTGCTAGTGGCAAGACAGGGTACAATGAGCAGTTCTTC
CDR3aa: CASGKTGYNEQFF